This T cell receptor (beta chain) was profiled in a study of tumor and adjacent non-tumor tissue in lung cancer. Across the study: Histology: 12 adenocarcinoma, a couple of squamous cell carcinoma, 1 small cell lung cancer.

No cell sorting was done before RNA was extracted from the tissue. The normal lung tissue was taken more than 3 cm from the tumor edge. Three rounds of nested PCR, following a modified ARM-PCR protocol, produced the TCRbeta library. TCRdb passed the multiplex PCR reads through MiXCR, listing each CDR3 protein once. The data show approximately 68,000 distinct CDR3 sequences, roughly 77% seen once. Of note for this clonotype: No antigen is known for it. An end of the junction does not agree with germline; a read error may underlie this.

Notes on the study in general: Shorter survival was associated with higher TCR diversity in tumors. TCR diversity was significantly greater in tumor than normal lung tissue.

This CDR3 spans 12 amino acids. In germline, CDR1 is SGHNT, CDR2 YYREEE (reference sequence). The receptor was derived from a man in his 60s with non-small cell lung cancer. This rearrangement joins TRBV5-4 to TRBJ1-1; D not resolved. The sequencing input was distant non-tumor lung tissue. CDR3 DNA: TGTGCCAGCAACTTGGATGTGACTGAAGCTTCCTTT. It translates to CASNLDVTEASF.